The TCR beta chain under discussion was sequenced for a study of Ad26.COV2.S vaccination and SARS-CoV-2 variants. About the study: By the intramuscular route, Ad26.COV2.S was given once, or twice 56 days apart. Study results and caveats: Breadth measured for non-spike TCRs was similar across vaccine and placebo recipients.

Trimming left V 6 bases short and J 1 base short, with 10 bases between. This CDR3 region has 13 residues. The germline gives CDR1 SGDLS, CDR2 YYNGEE. Treatment of the sample: 19 received Ad26.COV2.S at low or high dose, single or two shots; roughly five received placebo; per-sample allocation not given. Day 63 after the first injection of vaccine or placebo was the sampling time. Method: immunoSEQ multiplex PCR; TCRdb's copy keeps in-frame clones and lacks some. Counted here are approximately 480,000 clones, roughly nine tenths occurring once; the ten biggest clones make up around 13%. This clone was recorded once. Its antigen is undetermined.

The clonotype comes from a person between 18 and 60 years old who received the Ad26.COV2.S COVID-19 vaccine or a placebo. The chain joins TRBV9 to TRBJ1-1; D remains ambiguous. Sequenced here: peripheral blood, sampled in a trial of Ad26.COV2.S vaccine versus placebo. This chain's CDR3 is CASKRTGNTEAFF. The CDR3 region has the DNA TGTGCCAGCAAAAGGACCGGGAACACTGAAGCTTTCTTT.